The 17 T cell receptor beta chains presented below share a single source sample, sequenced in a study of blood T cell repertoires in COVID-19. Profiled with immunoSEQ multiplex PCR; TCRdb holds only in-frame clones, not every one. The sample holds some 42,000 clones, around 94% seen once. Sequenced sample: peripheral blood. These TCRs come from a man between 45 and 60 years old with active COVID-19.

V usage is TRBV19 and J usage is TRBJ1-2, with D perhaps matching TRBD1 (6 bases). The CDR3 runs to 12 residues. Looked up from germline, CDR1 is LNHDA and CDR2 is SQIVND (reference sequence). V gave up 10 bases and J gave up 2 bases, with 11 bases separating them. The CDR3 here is CATEQGNYGYTF. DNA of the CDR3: TGTGCCACAGAACAGGGCAACTATGGCTACACCTTC.

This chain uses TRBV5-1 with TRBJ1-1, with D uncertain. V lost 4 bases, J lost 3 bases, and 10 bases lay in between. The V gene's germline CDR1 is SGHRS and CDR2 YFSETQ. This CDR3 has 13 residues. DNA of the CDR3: TGCGCCAGCAGCCCCCGCGGGGACACTGAAGCTTTCTTT. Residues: CASSPRGDTEAFF.

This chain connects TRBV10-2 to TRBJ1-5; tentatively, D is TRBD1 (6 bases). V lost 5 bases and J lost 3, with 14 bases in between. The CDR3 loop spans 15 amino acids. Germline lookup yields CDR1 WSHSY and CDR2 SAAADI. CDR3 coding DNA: TGCGCCAGCAGTACGAGTGGACAGAACAATCAGCCCCAGCATTTT. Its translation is CASSTSGQNNQPQHF.

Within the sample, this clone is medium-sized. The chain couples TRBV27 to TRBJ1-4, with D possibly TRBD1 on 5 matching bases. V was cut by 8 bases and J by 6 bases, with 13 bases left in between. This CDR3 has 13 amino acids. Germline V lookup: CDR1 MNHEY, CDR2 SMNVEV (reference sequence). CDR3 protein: CASGRRGDEKLFF. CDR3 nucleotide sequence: TGTGCCAGCGGTCGGAGGGGCGATGAAAAACTGTTTTTT.

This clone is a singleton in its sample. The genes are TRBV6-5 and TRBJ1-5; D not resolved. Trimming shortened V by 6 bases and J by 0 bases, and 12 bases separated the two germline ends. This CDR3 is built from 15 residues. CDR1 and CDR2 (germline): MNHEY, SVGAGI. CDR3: CASSRTANSNQPQHF. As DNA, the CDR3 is TGTGCCAGCAGCCGGACTGCGAATAGCAATCAGCCCCAGCATTTT.

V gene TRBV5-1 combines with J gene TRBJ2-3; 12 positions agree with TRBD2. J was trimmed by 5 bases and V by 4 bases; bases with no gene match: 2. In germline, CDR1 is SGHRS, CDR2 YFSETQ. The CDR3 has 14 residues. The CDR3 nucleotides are TGCGCCAGCAGCCCGGGACTAGCGGGAGATACGCAGTATTTT. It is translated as CASSPGLAGDTQYF. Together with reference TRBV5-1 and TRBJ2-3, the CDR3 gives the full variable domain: KAGVTQTPRYLIKTRGQQVTLSCSPISGHRSVSWYQQTPGQGLQFLFEYFSETQRNKGNFPGRFSGRQFSNSRSEMNVSTLELGDSALYLCASSPGLAGDTQYFGPGTRLTVL.

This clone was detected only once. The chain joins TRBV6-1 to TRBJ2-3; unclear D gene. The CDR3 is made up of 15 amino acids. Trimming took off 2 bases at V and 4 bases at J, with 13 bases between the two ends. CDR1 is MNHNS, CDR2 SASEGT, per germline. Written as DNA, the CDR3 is TGTGCCAGCAGTGAAAGTCTTTCTCGGGCAGATACGCAGTATTTT. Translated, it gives CASSESLSRADTQYF.

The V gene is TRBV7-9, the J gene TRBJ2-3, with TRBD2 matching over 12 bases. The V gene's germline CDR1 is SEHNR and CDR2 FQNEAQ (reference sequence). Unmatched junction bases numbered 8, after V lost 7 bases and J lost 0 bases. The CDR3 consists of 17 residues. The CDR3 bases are TGTGCCAGCAACCAAGGACTAGCGGGACCTAGCACAGATACGCAGTATTTT. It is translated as CASNQGLAGPSTDTQYF.

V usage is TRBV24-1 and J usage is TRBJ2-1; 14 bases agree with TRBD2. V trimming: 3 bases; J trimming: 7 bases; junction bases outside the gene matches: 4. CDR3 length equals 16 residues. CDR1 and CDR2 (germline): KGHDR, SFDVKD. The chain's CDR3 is CATSDATSGRENEQFF. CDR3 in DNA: TGTGCCACCAGTGATGCGACTAGCGGGAGGGAAAATGAGCAGTTCTTC.

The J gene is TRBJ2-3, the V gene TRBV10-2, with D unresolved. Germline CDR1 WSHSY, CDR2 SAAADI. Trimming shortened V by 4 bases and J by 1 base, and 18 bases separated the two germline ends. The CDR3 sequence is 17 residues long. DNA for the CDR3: TGCGCCAGCAGTGGAGGTACCTCCTCTAGTGGCACAGATACGCAGTATTTT. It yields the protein CASSGGTSSSGTDTQYF.

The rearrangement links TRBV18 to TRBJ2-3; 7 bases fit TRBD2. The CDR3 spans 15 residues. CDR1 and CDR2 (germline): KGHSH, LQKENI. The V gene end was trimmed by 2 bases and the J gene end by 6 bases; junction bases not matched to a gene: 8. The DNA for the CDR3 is TGTGCCAGCTCACCAAGGGCTAGCGGCGCGGATACGCAGTATTTT. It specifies CASSPRASGADTQYF.

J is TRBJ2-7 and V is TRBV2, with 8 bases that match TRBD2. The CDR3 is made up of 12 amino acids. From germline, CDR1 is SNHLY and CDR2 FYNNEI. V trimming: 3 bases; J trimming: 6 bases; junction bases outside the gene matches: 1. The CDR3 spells CASSEAGGEQYF. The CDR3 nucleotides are TGTGCCAGCAGTGAGGCGGGGGGCGAGCAGTACTTC.

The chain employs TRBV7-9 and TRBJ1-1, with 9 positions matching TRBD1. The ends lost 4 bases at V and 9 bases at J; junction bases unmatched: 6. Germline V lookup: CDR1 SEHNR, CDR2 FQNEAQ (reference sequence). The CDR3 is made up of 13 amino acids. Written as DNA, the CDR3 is TGTGCCAGCAGCTCCGGGACAGGGAGAAAAGCTTTCTTT. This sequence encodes CASSSGTGRKAFF.

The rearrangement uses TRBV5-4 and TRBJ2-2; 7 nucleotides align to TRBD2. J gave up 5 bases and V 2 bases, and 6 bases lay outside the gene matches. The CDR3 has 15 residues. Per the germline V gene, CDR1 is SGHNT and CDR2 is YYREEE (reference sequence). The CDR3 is CASSLEGGRTGELFF. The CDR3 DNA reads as TGTGCCAGCAGCTTAGAGGGAGGGAGGACCGGGGAGCTGTTTTTT.

The DNA for the CDR3 is TGTGCCAGCAGTGCCATAGCGGGGCGGCACGAGCAGTACTTC. This sequence encodes CASSAIAGRHEQYF. The chain has TRBV28 and TRBJ2-7; 8 bases are a match to TRBD2. V lost 5 bases and J lost 5; bases outside the gene matches: 8. The CDR3 extends over 14 amino acids. Germline values: CDR1 MDHEN, CDR2 SYDVKM.

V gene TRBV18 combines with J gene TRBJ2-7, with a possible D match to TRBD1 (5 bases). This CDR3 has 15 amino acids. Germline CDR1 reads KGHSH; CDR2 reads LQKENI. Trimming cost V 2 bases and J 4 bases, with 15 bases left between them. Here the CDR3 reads CASSPAAKGSYEQYF. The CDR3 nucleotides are TGTGCCAGCTCACCAGCAGCCAAGGGGTCATACGAGCAGTACTTC.

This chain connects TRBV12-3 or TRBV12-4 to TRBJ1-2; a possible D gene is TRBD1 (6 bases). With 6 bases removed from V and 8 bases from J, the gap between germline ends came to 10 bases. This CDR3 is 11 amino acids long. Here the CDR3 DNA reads TGTGCCAGCAGCCAGGGGAAGGGCTACACCTTC. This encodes CASSQGKGYTF.